The T cell receptor beta chain under discussion was sequenced for a study of human T cells and chemical hapten exposure. On the study more broadly: There were weekly diphenylcyclopropenone doses to the scalp for patients throughout the approximately 25-week study.

This clonotype was seen a handful of times. V shed 6 bases and J shed 1 base, with 4 bases lying between them. CDR3 length: 10 residues. Germline V gene sequence: CDR1 DFQATT, CDR2 SNEGSKA (reference sequence). TCRdb itself ran the RACE reads through MiXCR, one entry per CDR3 protein. Among about 110,000 distinct CDR3 sequences listed, around 35% were seen once. The time point here: patch test 3, about 24 weeks after DPC sensitization. Sample treatment: therapeutic diphenylcyclopropenone sensitization with weekly scalp DPC. The V gene is TRBV20-1, the J gene TRBJ2-7; D remains ambiguous. The source is a man between 35 and 55 years old with alopecia areata. Some clones in this sample may be carry-over from other donors' samples. The sample in question was whole blood, obtained in connection with sensitization to the hapten diphenylcyclopropenone (DPC). CDR3 sequence: CSAYSYEQYF. The CDR3 nucleotides read TGCAGTGCGTATTCCTACGAGCAGTACTTC.